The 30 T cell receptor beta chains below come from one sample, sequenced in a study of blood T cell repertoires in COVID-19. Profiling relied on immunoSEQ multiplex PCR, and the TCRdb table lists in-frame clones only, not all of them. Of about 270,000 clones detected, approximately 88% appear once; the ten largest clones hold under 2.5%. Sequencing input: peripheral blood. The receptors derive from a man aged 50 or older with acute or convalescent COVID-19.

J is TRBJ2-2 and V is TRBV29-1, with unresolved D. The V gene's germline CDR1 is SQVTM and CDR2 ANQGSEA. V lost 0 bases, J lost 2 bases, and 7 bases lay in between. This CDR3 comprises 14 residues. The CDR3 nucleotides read TGCAGCGTTGAAGAAAACATAAACACCGGGGAGCTGTTTTTT. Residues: CSVEENINTGELFF.

The CDR3 loop is CASSYRDRNSPLHF. In DNA form, the CDR3 reads TGTGCCAGCAGTTACAGGGACAGAAATTCACCCCTCCACTTT. The chain is built from TRBV6-5 and TRBJ1-6, with 7 bases that match TRBD1. Germline V lookup: CDR1 MNHEY, CDR2 SVGAGI. After removal of 2 bases from V and 7 bases from J, the junction contained 2 bases not matched to a gene. The CDR3 is 14 residues long.

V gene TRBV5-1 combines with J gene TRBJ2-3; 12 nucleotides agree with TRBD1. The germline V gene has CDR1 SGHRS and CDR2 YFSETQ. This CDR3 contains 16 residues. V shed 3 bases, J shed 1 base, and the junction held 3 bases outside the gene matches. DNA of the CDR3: TGCGCCAGCAGCTCTGGGACAGGGGGCGGCACAGATACGCAGTATTTT. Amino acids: CASSSGTGGGTDTQYF.

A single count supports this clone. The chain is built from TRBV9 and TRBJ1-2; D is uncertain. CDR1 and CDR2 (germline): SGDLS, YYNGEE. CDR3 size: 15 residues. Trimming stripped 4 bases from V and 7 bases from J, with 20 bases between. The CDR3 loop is CASSPHGQPVGGYTF. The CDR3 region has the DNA TGTGCCAGCAGCCCGCATGGGCAGCCGGTGGGTGGCTACACCTTC.

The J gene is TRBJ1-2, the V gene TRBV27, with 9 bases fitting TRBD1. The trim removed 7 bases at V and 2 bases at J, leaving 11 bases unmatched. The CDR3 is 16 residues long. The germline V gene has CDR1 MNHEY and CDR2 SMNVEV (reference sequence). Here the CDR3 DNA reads TGTGCCAGCACCCATGGCGGGACAGGGCTAAACTATGGCTACACCTTC. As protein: CASTHGGTGLNYGYTF.

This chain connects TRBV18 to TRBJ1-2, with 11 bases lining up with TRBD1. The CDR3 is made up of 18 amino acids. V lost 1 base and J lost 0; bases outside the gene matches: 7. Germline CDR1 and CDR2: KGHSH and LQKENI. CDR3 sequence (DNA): TGTGCCAGCTCACCACGGACAGGGGGCGCAACGACTAACTATGGCTACACCTTC. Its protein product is CASSPRTGGATTNYGYTF.

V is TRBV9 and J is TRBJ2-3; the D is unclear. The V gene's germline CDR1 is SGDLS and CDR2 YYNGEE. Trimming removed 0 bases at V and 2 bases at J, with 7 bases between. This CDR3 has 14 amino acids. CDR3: CASSVAQNTDTQYF. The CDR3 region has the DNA TGTGCCAGCAGCGTAGCCCAAAACACAGATACGCAGTATTTT.

CDR3 amino acids: CASSRRAMNTEAFF. The CDR3 DNA follows: TGTGCCAGCAGTAGGCGGGCGATGAACACTGAAGCTTTCTTT. This chain joins TRBV2 and TRBJ1-1; D uncertain. Between the trimmed V and J ends, which lost 5 bases and 0 bases, there was a span of 10 bases. Germline V CDR1 and CDR2: SNHLY, FYNNEI. This CDR3 contains 14 residues.

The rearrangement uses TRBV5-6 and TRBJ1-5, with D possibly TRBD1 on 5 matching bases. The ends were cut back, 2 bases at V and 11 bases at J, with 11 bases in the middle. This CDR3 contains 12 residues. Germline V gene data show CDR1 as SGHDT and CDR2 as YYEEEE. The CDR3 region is CASSFFKGSQHF. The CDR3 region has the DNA TGTGCCAGCAGCTTTTTTAAGGGGTCCCAGCATTTT.

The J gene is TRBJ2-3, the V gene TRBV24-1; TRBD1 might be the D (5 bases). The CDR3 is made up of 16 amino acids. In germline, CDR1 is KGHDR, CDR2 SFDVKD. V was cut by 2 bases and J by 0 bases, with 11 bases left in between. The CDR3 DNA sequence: TGTGCCACCAGTGATTCCAGGGTGGCTAGCACAGATACGCAGTATTTT. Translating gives CATSDSRVASTDTQYF.

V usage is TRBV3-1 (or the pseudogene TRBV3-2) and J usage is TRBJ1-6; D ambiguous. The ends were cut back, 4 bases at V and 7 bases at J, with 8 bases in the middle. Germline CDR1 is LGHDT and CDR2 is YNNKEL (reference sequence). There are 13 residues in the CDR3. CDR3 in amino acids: CASSPQANSPLHF. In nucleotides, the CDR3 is TGTGCCAGCAGCCCCCAGGCCAATTCACCCCTCCACTTT.

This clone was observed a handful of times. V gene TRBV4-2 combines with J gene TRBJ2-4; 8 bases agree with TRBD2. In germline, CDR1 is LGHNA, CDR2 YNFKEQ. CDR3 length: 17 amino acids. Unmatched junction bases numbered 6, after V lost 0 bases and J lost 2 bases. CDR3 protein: CASSQDGAGVSKNIQYF. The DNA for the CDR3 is TGTGCCAGCAGCCAAGATGGAGCGGGGGTCTCCAAAAACATTCAGTACTTC.

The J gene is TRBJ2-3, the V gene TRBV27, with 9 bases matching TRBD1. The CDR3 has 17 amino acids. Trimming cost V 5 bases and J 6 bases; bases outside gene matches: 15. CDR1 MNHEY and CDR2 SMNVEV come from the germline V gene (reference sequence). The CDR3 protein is CASSRRADRGFWDTQYF. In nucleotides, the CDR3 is TGTGCCAGCAGTAGGCGCGCGGACAGGGGTTTCTGGGATACGCAGTATTTT.

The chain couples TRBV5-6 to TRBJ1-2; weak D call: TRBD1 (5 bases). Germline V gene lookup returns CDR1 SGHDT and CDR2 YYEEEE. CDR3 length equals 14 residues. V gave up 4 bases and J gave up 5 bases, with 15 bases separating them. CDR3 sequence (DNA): TGTGCCAGCAGCCCCGACAGAACTACGTATGGCTACACCTTC. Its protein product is CASSPDRTTYGYTF.

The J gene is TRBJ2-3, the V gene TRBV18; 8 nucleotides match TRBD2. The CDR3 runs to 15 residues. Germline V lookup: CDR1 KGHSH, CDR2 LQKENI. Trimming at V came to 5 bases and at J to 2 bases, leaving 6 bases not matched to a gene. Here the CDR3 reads CASSVTSGSTDTQYF. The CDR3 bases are TGTGCCAGCTCAGTAACTAGCGGCTCCACAGATACGCAGTATTTT.

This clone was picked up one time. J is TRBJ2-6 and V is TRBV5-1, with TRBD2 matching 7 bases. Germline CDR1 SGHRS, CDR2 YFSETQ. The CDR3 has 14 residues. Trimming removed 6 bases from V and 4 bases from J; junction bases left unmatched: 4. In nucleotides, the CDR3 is TGCGCCAGCATTCCGACTAGCGGGGCCAACGTCCTGACTTTC. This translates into CASIPTSGANVLTF.

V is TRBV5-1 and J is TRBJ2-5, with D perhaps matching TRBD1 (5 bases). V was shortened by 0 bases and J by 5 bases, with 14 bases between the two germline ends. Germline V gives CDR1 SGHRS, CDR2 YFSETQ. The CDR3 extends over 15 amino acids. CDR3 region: CASSLAAQGRETQYF. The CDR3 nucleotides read TGCGCCAGCAGCTTGGCCGCTCAGGGTAGGGAGACCCAGTACTTC.

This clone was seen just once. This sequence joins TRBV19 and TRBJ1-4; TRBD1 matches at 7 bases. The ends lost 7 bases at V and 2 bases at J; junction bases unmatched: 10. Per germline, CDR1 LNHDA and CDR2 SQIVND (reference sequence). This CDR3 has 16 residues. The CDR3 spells CASKGAPGQTNEKLFF. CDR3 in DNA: TGTGCCAGTAAGGGGGCCCCGGGACAGACTAATGAAAAACTGTTTTTT.

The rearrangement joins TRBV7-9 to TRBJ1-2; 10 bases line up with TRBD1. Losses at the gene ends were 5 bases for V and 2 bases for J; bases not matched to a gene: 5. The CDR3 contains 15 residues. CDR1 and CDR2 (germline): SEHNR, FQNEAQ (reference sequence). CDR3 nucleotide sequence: TGTGCCAGCAGCCCAGGACAGGGGGACAACTATGGCTACACCTTC. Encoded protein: CASSPGQGDNYGYTF.

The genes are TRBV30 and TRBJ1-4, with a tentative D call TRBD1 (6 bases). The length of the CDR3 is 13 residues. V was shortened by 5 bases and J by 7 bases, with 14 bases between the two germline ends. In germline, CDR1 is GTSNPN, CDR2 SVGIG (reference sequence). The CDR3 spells CAWWRRGGEKLFF. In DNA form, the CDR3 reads TGTGCCTGGTGGCGGAGGGGGGGTGAAAAACTGTTTTTT.

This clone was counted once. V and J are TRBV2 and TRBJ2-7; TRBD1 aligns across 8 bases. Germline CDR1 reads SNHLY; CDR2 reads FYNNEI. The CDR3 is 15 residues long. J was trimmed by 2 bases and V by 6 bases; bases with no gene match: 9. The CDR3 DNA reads TGTGCCAGCAGGGGACAGGAGGTGGCCCCCTACGAGCAGTACTTC. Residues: CASRGQEVAPYEQYF. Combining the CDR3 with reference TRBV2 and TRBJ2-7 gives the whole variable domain EPEVTQTPSHQVTQMGQEVILRCVPISNHLYFYWYRQILGQKVEFLVSFYNNEISEKSEIFDDQFSVERPDGSNFTLKIRSTKLEDSAMYFCASRGQEVAPYEQYFGPGTRLTVT.

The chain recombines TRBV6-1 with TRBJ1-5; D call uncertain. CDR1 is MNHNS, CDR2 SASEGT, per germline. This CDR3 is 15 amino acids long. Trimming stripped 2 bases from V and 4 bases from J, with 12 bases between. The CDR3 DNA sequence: TGTGCCAGCAGTGAATGGAGGACGGTGAATCAGCCCCAGCATTTT. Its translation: CASSEWRTVNQPQHF.

CDR3 region: CATGTGGNEQYF. CDR3 DNA: TGTGCCACCGGGACAGGGGGCAACGAGCAGTACTTC. The rearrangement uses TRBV6-5 and TRBJ2-7; 12 bases line up with TRBD1. Germline values: CDR1 MNHEY, CDR2 SVGAGI. Trimming removed 10 bases from V and 5 bases from J; junction bases left unmatched: 3. The CDR3 is 12 residues long.

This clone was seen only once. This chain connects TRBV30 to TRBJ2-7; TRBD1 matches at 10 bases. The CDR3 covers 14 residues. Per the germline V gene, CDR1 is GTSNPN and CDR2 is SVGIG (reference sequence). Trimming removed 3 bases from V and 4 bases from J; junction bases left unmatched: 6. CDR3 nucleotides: TGTGCCTGGAGACCTCCGGGACAGGGGTACGAGCAGTACTTC. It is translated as CAWRPPGQGYEQYF.

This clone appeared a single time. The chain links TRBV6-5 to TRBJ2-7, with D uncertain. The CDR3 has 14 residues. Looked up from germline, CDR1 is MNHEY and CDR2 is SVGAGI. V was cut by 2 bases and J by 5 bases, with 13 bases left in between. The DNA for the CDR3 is TGTGCCAGCAGTTACCCCGACCGCCGGGACGAGCAGTACTTC. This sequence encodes CASSYPDRRDEQYF.

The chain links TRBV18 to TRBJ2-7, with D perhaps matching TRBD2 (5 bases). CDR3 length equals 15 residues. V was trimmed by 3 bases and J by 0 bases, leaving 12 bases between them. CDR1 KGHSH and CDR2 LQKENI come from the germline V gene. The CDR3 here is CASSPQTGISYEQYF. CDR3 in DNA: TGTGCCAGCTCACCCCAAACCGGGATCTCCTACGAGCAGTACTTC. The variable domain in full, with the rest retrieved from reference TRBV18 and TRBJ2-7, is NAGVMQNPRHLVRRRGQEARLRCSPMKGHSHVYWYRQLPEEGLKFMVYLQKENIIDESGMPKERFSAEFPKEGPSILRIQQVVRGDSAAYFCASSPQTGISYEQYFGPGTRLTVT.

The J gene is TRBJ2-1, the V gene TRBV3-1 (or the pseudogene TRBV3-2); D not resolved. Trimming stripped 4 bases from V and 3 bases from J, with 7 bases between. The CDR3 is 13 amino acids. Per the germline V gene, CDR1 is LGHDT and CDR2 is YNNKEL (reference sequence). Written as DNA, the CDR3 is TGTGCCAGCAGCCCCCGTCTCTACAATGAGCAGTTCTTC. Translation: CASSPRLYNEQFF.

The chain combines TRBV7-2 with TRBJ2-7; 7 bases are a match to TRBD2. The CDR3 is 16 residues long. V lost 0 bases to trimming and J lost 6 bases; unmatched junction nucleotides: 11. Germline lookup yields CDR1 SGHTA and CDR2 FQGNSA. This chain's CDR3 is CASSLAGRGVGTEQYF. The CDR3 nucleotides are TGTGCCAGCAGCTTAGCTGGCCGGGGGGTCGGGACCGAGCAGTACTTC.

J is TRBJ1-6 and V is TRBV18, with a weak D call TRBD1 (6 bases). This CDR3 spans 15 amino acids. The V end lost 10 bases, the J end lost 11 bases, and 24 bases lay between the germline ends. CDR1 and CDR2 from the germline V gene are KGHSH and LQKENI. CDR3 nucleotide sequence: TGTGCCACCAAACTCGGGGCAGGGGTAACGACACCCCTCCACTTT. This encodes CATKLGAGVTTPLHF.

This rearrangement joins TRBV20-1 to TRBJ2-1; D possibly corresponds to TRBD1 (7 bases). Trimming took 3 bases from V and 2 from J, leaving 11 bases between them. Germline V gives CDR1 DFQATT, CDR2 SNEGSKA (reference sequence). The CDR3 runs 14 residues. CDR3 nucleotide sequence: TGCAGTGCTAGTGGCAGGGGGGCCTACAATGAGCAGTTCTTC. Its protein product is CSASGRGAYNEQFF.